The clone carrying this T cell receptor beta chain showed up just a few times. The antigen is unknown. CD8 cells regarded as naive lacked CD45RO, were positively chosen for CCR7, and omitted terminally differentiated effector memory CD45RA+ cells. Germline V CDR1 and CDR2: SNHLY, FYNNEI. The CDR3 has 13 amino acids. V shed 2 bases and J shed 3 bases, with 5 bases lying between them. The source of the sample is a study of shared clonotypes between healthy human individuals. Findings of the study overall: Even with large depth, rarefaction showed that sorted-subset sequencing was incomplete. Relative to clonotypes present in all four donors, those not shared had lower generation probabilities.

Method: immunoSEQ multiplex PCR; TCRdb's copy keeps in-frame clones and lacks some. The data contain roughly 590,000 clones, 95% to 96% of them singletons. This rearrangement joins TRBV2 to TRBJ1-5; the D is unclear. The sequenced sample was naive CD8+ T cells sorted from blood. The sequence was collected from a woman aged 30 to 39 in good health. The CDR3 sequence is CASSEWDNQPQHF. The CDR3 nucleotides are TGTGCCAGCAGTGAATGGGACAATCAGCCCCAGCATTTT.